The sample holds many counts of the clone carrying this T cell receptor beta chain. The antigen remains unidentified. The record originates from a study of T cells after posttransplantation cyclophosphamide. Using immunoSEQ multiplex PCR, the repertoire was profiled, and TCRdb retains in-frame clones only, with some absent. This record lists tens of thousands of clones, none seen once only, and the top ten clones contain about 1.5%. Study-wide findings and caveats: After PTCy, TRB diversity resembled that of CNI/methotrexate controls. Tissue-infiltrating T cells from skin or gut overlapped little with blood T cells. Donor-recipient repertoire similarity was low at 1-2 months, rising over year one.

Deletions cut 4 bases from V and 0 bases from J, with 10 bases between. The CDR3 totals 15 residues. Germline CDR1 and CDR2: SGHRS and YFSETQ. This TCR came from a man aged 45-65 years in good health, CMV-negative, and a related stem cell transplant donor. V gene TRBV5-1 combines with J gene TRBJ2-2; perhaps TRBD1 as D (5 bases). Sequencing was done on a sample of PBMCs. The CDR3, as DNA: TGCGCCAGCAGCCAGGACAACCCGAACACCGGGGAGCTGTTTTTT. Its translation: CASSQDNPNTGELFF.